These 12 T cell receptor beta chains originate from one sample sequenced in a study of blood T cell repertoires in COVID-19. The data were produced by immunoSEQ multiplex PCR, yet TCRdb's version contains in-frame clones alone and is incomplete. The sample shows roughly 250,000 clones, 75% to 95% of them seen only once. Sequencing input: PBMCs or T cells enriched from blood (not recorded which). The receptors were gathered from a woman younger than 30 who had recovered from COVID-19.

The CDR3 loop reads CASSPRGQVNEKLFF. The DNA for the CDR3 is TGCGCCAGCAGCCCGCGGGGACAGGTTAATGAAAAACTGTTTTTT. The chain carries TRBV4-1 and TRBJ1-4; TRBD1 aligns across 8 bases. Looked up from germline, CDR1 is MGHRA and CDR2 is YSYEKL. Trimming at V came to 4 bases and at J to 4 bases, leaving 5 bases not matched to a gene. The CDR3 is 15 residues long.

This chain links TRBV4-2 with TRBJ2-7; 8 nucleotides match TRBD2. Germline V gene lookup returns CDR1 LGHNA and CDR2 YNFKEQ. V trimming: 0 bases; J trimming: 3 bases; junction bases outside the gene matches: 4. CDR3 length: 15 amino acids. The CDR3 DNA is TGTGCCAGCAGCCAAGAGACAACTAGCGGCTACGAGCAGTACTTC. Translating gives CASSQETTSGYEQYF.

J is TRBJ1-1 and V is TRBV15; D is unresolved. The germline V gene has CDR1 LNHNV and CDR2 YYDKDF (reference sequence). The V and J ends lost 5 bases and 3 bases respectively, with 10 bases between them. This CDR3 has 13 residues. As DNA, the CDR3 is TGTGCCACCAGCGGGTACAGATACACTGAAGCTTTCTTT. Protein product: CATSGYRYTEAFF.

V and J are TRBV7-2 and TRBJ2-7, with a tentative D call TRBD2 (6 bases). Germline values: CDR1 SGHTA, CDR2 FQGNSA. The CDR3 length is 15 residues. Between the trimmed V and J ends, which lost 5 bases and 2 bases, there was a span of 16 bases. CDR3 sequence (DNA): TGTGCCAGCAGCCAGATGGGGGGATCAGCCTACGAGCAGTACTTC. It specifies CASSQMGGSAYEQYF. The whole variable domain, remainder taken from reference TRBV7-2 and TRBJ2-7, is GAGVSQSPSNKVTEKGKDVELRCDPISGHTALYWYRQSLGQGLEFLIYFQGNSAPDKSGLPSDRFSAERTGGSVSTLTIQRTQQEDSAVYLCASSQMGGSAYEQYFGPGTRLTVT.

The chain combines TRBV6-5 with TRBJ1-1, with unresolved D. Per the germline V gene, CDR1 is MNHEY and CDR2 is SVGAGI. This CDR3 has 11 residues. Trimming stripped 5 bases from V and 8 bases from J, with 9 bases between. CDR3 residues: CASSPPSEAFF. CDR3 DNA: TGTGCCAGCAGTCCCCCCTCCGAAGCTTTCTTT.

V is TRBV12-3 or TRBV12-4 and J is TRBJ1-3; D ambiguous. This CDR3 has 13 residues. V was clipped by 2 bases and J by 4 bases, with 6 bases between them. The CDR3 DNA is TGTGCCAGCAGTTTAAACAAAGGAAACACCATATATTTT. It is translated as CASSLNKGNTIYF.

The CDR3 DNA reads as TGTGCCAGCAGCCACGCAGGGGGCGCGGAGACCCAGTACTTC. This codes for CASSHAGGAETQYF. The V call is TRBV3-1 (or the pseudogene TRBV3-2), the J call TRBJ2-5, with TRBD1 identical over 8 bases. V trimming: 3 bases; J trimming: 5 bases; junction bases outside the gene matches: 5. The germline gives CDR1 LGHDT, CDR2 YNNKEL (reference sequence). CDR3 length: 14 residues.

The CDR3, as DNA: TGTGCCAGCAGCTTATTAGGAGGTGGAGAGCAGTTCTTC. Translated, it gives CASSLLGGGEQFF. The chain links TRBV7-9 to TRBJ2-1; a possible D gene is TRBD2 (5 bases). Germline values: CDR1 SEHNR, CDR2 FQNEAQ (reference sequence). The CDR3 has 13 amino acids. Trimming cost V 2 bases and J 10 bases, with 12 bases left between them.

This clone has a single count. V usage is TRBV29-1 and J usage is TRBJ2-2, with D unresolved. This CDR3 has 13 amino acids. Germline values: CDR1 SQVTM, CDR2 ANQGSEA. Between the trimmed V and J ends, which lost 4 bases and 4 bases, there was a span of 10 bases. The CDR3 coding sequence is TGCAGCGTTGGTGAGGCGGCCACCGGGGAGCTGTTTTTT. Amino acid sequence: CSVGEAATGELFF.

This chain uses TRBV9 with TRBJ1-2, with D unclear. The length of the CDR3 is 14 residues. CDR1 is SGDLS, CDR2 YYNGEE, per germline. Deletions cut 2 bases from V and 1 base from J, with 9 bases between. The CDR3 loop is CASSVPGLNYGYTF. The CDR3 DNA is TGTGCCAGCAGCGTGCCAGGACTTAACTATGGCTACACCTTC.

The J gene is TRBJ1-1, the V gene TRBV19, with D perhaps TRBD1 (6 bases). CDR1 and CDR2 from the germline V gene are LNHDA and SQIVND (reference sequence). The CDR3 length is 14 residues. V lost 7 bases and J 4 bases, leaving 16 bases between the germline ends. Here the CDR3 DNA reads TGTGCCAGTACCACCCTGGTAGGGGGCACTGAAGCTTTCTTT. Its translation is CASTTLVGGTEAFF.

In its sample, this clone was seen a few times. The chain employs TRBV7-8 and TRBJ1-1; D is undetermined. Germline assignment: CDR1 SGHVS and CDR2 FQNEAQ. Trimming cost V 2 bases and J 1 base, with 11 bases left between them. The CDR3 loop spans 15 amino acids. The CDR3 region has the DNA TGTGCCAGCAGCTTACGGGTTTTGGCGAACACTGAAGCTTTCTTT. This gives the protein CASSLRVLANTEAFF.